The rows below give T cell receptor beta chains drawn from one sample of a study of T cells after yellow fever vaccination. TCRdb itself ran the 5' RACE reads through MiXCR, one entry per CDR3 protein. The data hold about 310,000 distinct CDR3 sequences, with about 3.5% observed a single time. Here the sequenced sample was PBMCs, taken on the day of the yellow fever booster vaccination. These receptors were taken from a man in his late teens or twenties who received the YFV17D yellow fever vaccine. Each CDR3 is given with its conserved first and last residue. D genes are given only for firm matches. Clone sizes are given selectively: once, few, many, or a class where the clone is expanded.

v_gene	d_gene	j_gene	abundance	CDR3aa	CDR3nt
TRBV28	.	TRBJ1-2	.	CASSPGGFYGYTF	TGTGCCAGCAGTCCGGGAGGCTTCTATGGCTACACCTTC
TRBV6-5	.	TRBJ2-1	.	CASSAGTFLNEQFF	TGTGCCAGCAGTGCTGGGACATTTCTCAATGAGCAGTTCTTC
TRBV4-3	.	TRBJ1-2	.	CASSQGGSGGYTF	TGCGCCAGCAGCCAGGGGGGATCGGGTGGCTACACCTTC
TRBV7-9	.	TRBJ1-5	.	CASSSTTGEQPQHF	TGTGCCAGCAGCTCAACGACAGGAGAGCAGCCCCAGCATTTT
TRBV12-3/TRBV12-4	TRBD1	TRBJ2-7	many	CASSWSGQGDEQYF	TGTGCCAGCAGTTGGTCGGGACAGGGAGACGAGCAGTACTTC
TRBV6-5	.	TRBJ1-1	few	CASRIGQNTEAFF	TGTGCCAGCAGGATAGGACAGAACACTGAAGCTTTCTTT
TRBV20-1	TRBD2	TRBJ2-3	.	CSARGQRGLTDTQYF	TGCAGTGCTAGGGGCCAGCGGGGGCTCACAGATACGCAGTATTTT
TRBV12-3/TRBV12-4	.	TRBJ2-3	.	CASSLVNGYATDTQYF	TGTGCCAGCAGTTTAGTGAACGGCTATGCCACAGATACGCAGTATTTT
TRBV5-1	TRBD1	TRBJ2-1	.	CASSPLRTGAENEQFF	TGCGCCAGCAGCCCCCTACGGACAGGGGCGGAGAATGAGCAGTTCTTC
TRBV10-3	TRBD1	TRBJ2-1	.	CAISDQDRGSEQFF	TGTGCCATCAGTGACCAGGACAGGGGCAGTGAGCAGTTCTTC
TRBV5-1	.	TRBJ2-2	many	CASSRVGMGTGELFF	TGCGCCAGCAGCCGGGTCGGGATGGGCACCGGGGAGCTGTTTTTT
TRBV7-2	TRBD1	TRBJ2-5	many	CASSLLPGQGLKETQYF	TGTGCCAGCAGCTTACTGCCGGGACAGGGGCTTAAAGAGACCCAGTACTTC
TRBV11-2	TRBD2	TRBJ2-1	few	CASSEKRGGREQFF	TGTGCCAGCAGCGAGAAGCGGGGGGGCCGCGAGCAGTTCTTC
TRBV5-1	TRBD1	TRBJ1-1	few	CASSGQGAGNTEAFF	TGCGCCAGCAGTGGACAGGGGGCCGGGAACACTGAAGCTTTCTTT
TRBV20-1	.	TRBJ2-7	many	CSLSGGHYEQYF	TGCAGTCTGTCCGGGGGCCACTACGAGCAGTACTTC
TRBV5-1	.	TRBJ2-7	.	CASSLYLGPYEQYF	TGCGCCAGCAGCTTGTACTTAGGGCCCTACGAGCAGTACTTC
TRBV7-2	.	TRBJ2-5	many	CASSLGQAKETQYF	TGTGCCAGCAGCTTAGGGCAGGCGAAAGAGACCCAGTACTTC
TRBV30	.	TRBJ2-5	many	CAWTQGFRETQYF	TGTGCCTGGACACAGGGATTTCGAGAGACCCAGTACTTC
TRBV20-1	TRBD1	TRBJ1-5	.	CSAINPGQGRSQPQHF	TGCAGTGCCATAAACCCGGGACAGGGAAGGAGTCAGCCCCAGCATTTT
TRBV5-1	.	TRBJ2-3	.	CASSVRASTDTQYF	TGCGCCAGCAGCGTTCGGGCCTCCACAGATACGCAGTATTTT
TRBV6-5	.	TRBJ2-1	many	CASSLTRGEQFF	TGTGCCAGCAGCCTGACACGGGGGGAGCAGTTCTTC
TRBV21-1	.	TRBJ2-2	few	CASSKSRQGGTGELFF	TGTGCCAGCAGCAAAAGCAGACAGGGCGGCACCGGGGAGCTGTTTTTT
TRBV28	.	TRBJ1-1	many	CASSLPPGTNAEAFF	TGTGCCAGCAGTTTACCCCCAGGGACTAACGCTGAAGCTTTCTTT
TRBV5-1	TRBD1	TRBJ2-7	many	CASSFPRQGDEQYF	TGCGCCAGCAGCTTTCCAAGACAGGGAGACGAGCAGTACTTC
TRBV7-9	TRBD1	TRBJ1-2	many	CASSSRDREGYTF	TGTGCCAGCAGCTCCCGGGACAGGGAAGGCTACACCTTC
TRBV29-1	.	TRBJ2-2	few	CSVVQNTGELFF	TGCAGCGTTGTTCAGAACACCGGGGAGCTGTTTTTT
TRBV5-4	.	TRBJ1-5	few	CASSLQGGETQHF	TGTGCCAGCAGCTTACAGGGCGGTGAGACCCAGCATTTT
TRBV18	.	TRBJ1-1	many	CASSPTATTSEAFF	TGTGCCAGCTCACCAACGGCGACGACCAGTGAAGCTTTCTTT
TRBV20-1	.	TRBJ1-2	few	CSASSGGYTF	TGCAGTGCTAGTTCGGGTGGCTACACCTTC
TRBV6-5	.	TRBJ1-2	few	CASRDFPTGVYGYTF	TGTGCCAGCAGAGACTTTCCGACAGGAGTCTATGGCTACACCTTC
TRBV12-3/TRBV12-4	.	TRBJ2-1	many	CASSLQGGGLQRQFF	TGTGCCAGCAGTCTTCAGGGGGGGGGCCTTCAACGGCAGTTCTTC
TRBV6-2/TRBV6-3	.	TRBJ2-3	.	CASTPTASSDTQYF	TGTGCCAGCACCCCGACAGCCTCATCAGATACGCAGTATTTT
TRBV11-1	.	TRBJ2-1	many	CASSLGRSYNEQFF	TGTGCCAGCAGCTTGGGCAGGTCCTACAATGAGCAGTTCTTC
TRBV14	.	TRBJ2-5	few	CASSHHGAVLTPQETQYF	TGTGCCAGCAGCCATCACGGGGCTGTACTGACTCCTCAAGAGACCCAGTACTTC
TRBV20-1	.	TRBJ2-3	few	CSADDWLRTDTQYF	TGCAGTGCTGACGACTGGCTCCGCACAGATACGCAGTATTTT
TRBV6-5	TRBD1	TRBJ2-1	few	CATGRDSSYNEQFF	TGTGCCACCGGACGGGACAGCTCCTACAATGAGCAGTTCTTC
TRBV5-1	.	TRBJ2-5	.	CASSLGWGQETQYF	TGCGCCAGCAGCTTGGGCTGGGGCCAAGAGACCCAGTACTTC
TRBV10-3	.	TRBJ1-4	few	CAITGQQNEKLFF	TGTGCCATCACCGGACAGCAGAATGAAAAACTGTTTTTT
TRBV18	TRBD2	TRBJ2-1	.	CASSPSGLAGGGYNEQFF	TGTGCCAGCTCACCCTCCGGACTAGCGGGAGGGGGTTACAATGAGCAGTTCTTC
TRBV9	TRBD2	TRBJ2-5	.	CASSVEGRGQETQYF	TGTGCCAGCAGCGTAGAGGGGAGGGGCCAAGAGACCCAGTACTTC
TRBV7-2	.	TRBJ2-3	many	CASSPSSRVTDTQYF	TGTGCCAGCAGTCCCAGCTCTAGAGTCACAGATACGCAGTATTTT
TRBV6-2/TRBV6-3	.	TRBJ1-4	many	CASRSRGLEEKLFF	TGTGCCAGCAGATCCAGGGGACTGGAGGAAAAACTGTTTTTT
TRBV6-5	TRBD1	TRBJ2-3	few	CATRGQADTQYF	TGTGCCACCCGGGGACAGGCAGATACGCAGTATTTT
TRBV20-1	TRBD2	TRBJ2-1	few	CSAREKTSGYEQFF	TGCAGTGCTAGAGAGAAGACTAGCGGGTATGAGCAGTTCTTC